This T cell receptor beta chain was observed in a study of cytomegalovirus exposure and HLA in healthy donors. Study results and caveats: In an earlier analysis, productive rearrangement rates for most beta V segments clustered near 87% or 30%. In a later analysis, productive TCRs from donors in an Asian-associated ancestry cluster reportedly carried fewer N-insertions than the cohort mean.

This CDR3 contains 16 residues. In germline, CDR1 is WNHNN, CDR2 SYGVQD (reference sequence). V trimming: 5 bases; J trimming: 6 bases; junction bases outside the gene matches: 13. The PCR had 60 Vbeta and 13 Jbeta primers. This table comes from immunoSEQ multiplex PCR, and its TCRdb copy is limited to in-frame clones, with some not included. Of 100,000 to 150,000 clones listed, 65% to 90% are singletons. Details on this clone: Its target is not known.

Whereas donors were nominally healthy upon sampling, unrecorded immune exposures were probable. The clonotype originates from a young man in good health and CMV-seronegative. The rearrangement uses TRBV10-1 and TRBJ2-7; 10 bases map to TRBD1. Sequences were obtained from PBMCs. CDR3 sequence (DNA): TGCGCCAGCAGTTCTCCCCGGACAGGGGGGGTTTCCGAGCAGTACTTC. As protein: CASSSPRTGGVSEQYF.